This TCR beta chain was sequenced during a study of T-cell memory formation after mild COVID-19. General study findings and limits: A balance of CD4 and CD8 characterized clones contracting day 15 to 85, whereas later expanders leaned CD4+.

This CDR3 is 15 amino acids long. Germline loops: CDR1 MGHRA, CDR2 YSYEKL. Trimming took 0 bases from V and 2 from J, leaving 11 bases between them. One entry per CDR3 protein, called by TCRdb with MiXCR from the 5' RACE reads. The repertoire holds fewer than 650,000 distinct CDR3 sequences, about 20% seen once, with approximately 8% in the top ten. About this clonotype itself: Antigen: not known.

The sample comprised PBMCs or a T cell subset sorted from them (not recorded which). The origin of this receptor is an adult woman who had mild COVID-19 (a few samples of this study predate the infection). Cell type and time point are not known. This chain connects TRBV4-1 to TRBJ2-7; no clear D gene. CDR3 DNA: TGCGCCAGCAGCCAAGAGGGTGTGGGAACCTACGAGCAGTACTTC. This sequence encodes CASSQEGVGTYEQYF.